This TCR beta chain was recovered during a study of blood T cell repertoires in COVID-19. In the study overall: Both acute and convalescent COVID-19 samples were obtained from the United States, Italy and Spain. Nucleic acid was either cDNA or gDNA, and it came from T cells, B-cell-depleted T cells, or PBMCs.

It was during active infection that Seattle patients were enrolled and then longitudinally followed. The assay was immunoSEQ multiplex PCR, and TCRdb's table has in-frame clones only and misses some. The sample records 300,000 to 350,000 clones, 90% being singletons. V lost 2 bases and J 6 bases, leaving 7 bases between the germline ends. This CDR3 comprises 12 residues. Germline V CDR1 and CDR2: KGHSH, LQKENI. The clonotype comes from a woman aged 30 to 39 with COVID-19, enrolled during active disease. Specimen: peripheral blood. The chain recombines TRBV18 with TRBJ1-2, with D perhaps TRBD1 (5 bases). Here the CDR3 DNA reads TGTGCCAGCTCACCAGGAGGGGATGGCTACACCTTC. It is translated as CASSPGGDGYTF.